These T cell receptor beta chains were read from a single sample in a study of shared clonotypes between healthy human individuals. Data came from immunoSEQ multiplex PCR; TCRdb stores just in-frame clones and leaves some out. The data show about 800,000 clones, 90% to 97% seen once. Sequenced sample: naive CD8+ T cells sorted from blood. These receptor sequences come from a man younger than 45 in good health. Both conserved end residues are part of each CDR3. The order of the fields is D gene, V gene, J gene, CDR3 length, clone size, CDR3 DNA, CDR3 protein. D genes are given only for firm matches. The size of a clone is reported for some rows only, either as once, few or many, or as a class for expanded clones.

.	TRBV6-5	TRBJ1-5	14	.	TGTGCCAGCAGTATCAACGGATTGAATCAGCCCCAGCATTTT	CASSINGLNQPQHF
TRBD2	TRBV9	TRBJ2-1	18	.	TGTGCCAGCAGCGGATCGGGACTAGCAACCAGCTCCTACAATGAGCAGTTCTTC	CASSGSGLATSSYNEQFF
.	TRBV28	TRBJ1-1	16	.	TGTGCCAGCAGAACGGAAAGGGCGGGAATGAACACTGAAGCTTTCTTT	CASRTERAGMNTEAFF
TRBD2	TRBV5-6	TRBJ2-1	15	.	TGTGCCAGCAGCCCTTGGGAGCGGGGTTACAATGAGCAGTTCTTC	CASSPWERGYNEQFF
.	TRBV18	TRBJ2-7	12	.	TGTGCCAGCTCCCGCGACAGCTACGAGCAGTACTTC	CASSRDSYEQYF
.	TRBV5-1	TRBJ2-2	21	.	TGCGCCAGCAGCGTTGGGCCGCCAGGGGCCATAATAAGGTCCAACACCGGGGAGCTGTTTTTT	CASSVGPPGAIIRSNTGELFF
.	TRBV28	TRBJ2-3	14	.	TGTGCCAGCAGTTTACTCGGCAGGATGGATACGCAGTATTTT	CASSLLGRMDTQYF
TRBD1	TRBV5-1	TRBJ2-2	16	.	TGCGCCAGCAGTGCCGGGACAGCCTTTTTGTCCGGGGAGCTGTTTTTT	CASSAGTAFLSGELFF
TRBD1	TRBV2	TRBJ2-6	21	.	TGTGCCAGCCGAGTGCCTGCGGGACAGGGGGGGCGGAGGGCTGGGGCCAACGTCCTGACTTTC	CASRVPAGQGGRRAGANVLTF
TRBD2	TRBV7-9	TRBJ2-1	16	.	TGTGCCAGCAGCGATACCGTGGGACTAGCGCGCTATGAGCAGTTCTTC	CASSDTVGLARYEQFF
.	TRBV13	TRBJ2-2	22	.	TGTGCCAGCAGCAATACCCCCGGGGCCGGGACCGAGGGACTTACGAACACCGGGGAGCTGTTTTTT	CASSNTPGAGTEGLTNTGELFF
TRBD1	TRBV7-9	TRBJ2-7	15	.	TGTGCCAGCAGTTATACAGGGGGCCGAGGCTACGAGCAGTACTTC	CASSYTGGRGYEQYF
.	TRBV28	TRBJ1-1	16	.	TGTGCCAGCAGTCCCCGAGAAGGGACGGTGAACACTGAAGCTTTCTTT	CASSPREGTVNTEAFF
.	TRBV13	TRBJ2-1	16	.	TGTGCCAGCAGCCTAACGGAGGGACAGAACTACAATGAGCAGTTCTTC	CASSLTEGQNYNEQFF
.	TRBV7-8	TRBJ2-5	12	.	TGTGCCAGCAGCTTAACTCACGAGACCCAGTACTTC	CASSLTHETQYF
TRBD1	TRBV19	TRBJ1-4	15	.	TGTGCCAGTAGTTGGACAGGGATTGCTAATGAAAAACTGTTTTTT	CASSWTGIANEKLFF
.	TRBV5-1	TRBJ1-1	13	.	TGCGCCAGCAGCTTGGGCTCGAACACTGAAGCTTTCTTT	CASSLGSNTEAFF
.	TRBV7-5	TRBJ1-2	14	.	TGTGTCAGAAGCTTTCCCGGGGCAAACTATGGCTACACCTTC	CVRSFPGANYGYTF
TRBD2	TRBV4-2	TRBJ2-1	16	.	TGTGCCAGCAGCCAAGACTGGACTAGCGGGGACAATGAGCAGTTCTTC	CASSQDWTSGDNEQFF
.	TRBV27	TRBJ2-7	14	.	TGTGCCAGCAGTCCCCTCGGGGGTGGCTACGAGCAGTACTTC	CASSPLGGGYEQYF
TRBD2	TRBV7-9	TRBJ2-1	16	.	TGTGCCAGCAGCCTTAGTACTAGCGGACGGTCATATGAGCAGTTCTTC	CASSLSTSGRSYEQFF
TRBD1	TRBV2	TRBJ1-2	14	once	TGTGCCAGCAGTGGGGAGGGGGCTGGCTATGGCTACACCTTC	CASSGEGAGYGYTF
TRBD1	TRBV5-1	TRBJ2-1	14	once	TGCGCCAGCAGTGAGGGGGCCAAGTACAATGAGCAGTTCTTC	CASSEGAKYNEQFF
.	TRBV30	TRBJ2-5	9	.	TGTGCCTGGGGCCCCGCCCAGTACTTC	CAWGPAQYF
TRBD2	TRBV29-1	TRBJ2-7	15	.	TGCAGCGTTGAAGGGGGGACTAGCGGATCATACGAGCAGTACTTC	CSVEGGTSGSYEQYF
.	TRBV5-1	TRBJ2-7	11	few	TGCGCCAGCAGCCACGGGTACGAGCAGTACTTC	CASSHGYEQYF
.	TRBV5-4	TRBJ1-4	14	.	TGTGCCAGCAGCTTAAGGGGGGGGAATGAAAAACTGTTTTTT	CASSLRGGNEKLFF
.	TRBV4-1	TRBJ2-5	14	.	TGCGCCAGCAGCCAGTACGTGGGGCAAGAGACCCAGTACTTC	CASSQYVGQETQYF
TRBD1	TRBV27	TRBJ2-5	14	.	TGTGCCAGCAGCTTAAACAGGGGACGAGAGACCCAGTACTTC	CASSLNRGRETQYF
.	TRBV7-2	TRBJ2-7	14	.	TGTGCCAGCAGCTTAGTGGACTTCCAATACGAGCAGTACTTC	CASSLVDFQYEQYF
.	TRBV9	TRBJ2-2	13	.	TGTGCCAGCTCCGGGGGGAACACCGGGGAGCTGTTTTTT	CASSGGNTGELFF
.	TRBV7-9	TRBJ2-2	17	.	TGTGCCAGCAGCGGGGGGGACAGGCTCGCCTGGACCGGGGAGCTGTTTTTT	CASSGGDRLAWTGELFF
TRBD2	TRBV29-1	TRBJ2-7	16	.	TGCAGCGCCTACAGTTCGACTAGCGGGAGGGTCGACGAGCAGTACTTC	CSAYSSTSGRVDEQYF
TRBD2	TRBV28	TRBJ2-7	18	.	TGTGCCAGCAGTGATCCGGGACTAGCGGGCGTAGCCGTGTACGAGCAGTACTTC	CASSDPGLAGVAVYEQYF
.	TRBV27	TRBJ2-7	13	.	TGTGCCAGCAGTTTACAGTACAACTACGAGCAGTACTTC	CASSLQYNYEQYF
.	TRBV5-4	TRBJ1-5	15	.	TGTGCCCCCCCCATATCCGGTGATAGCAATCAGCCCCAGCATTTT	CAPPISGDSNQPQHF
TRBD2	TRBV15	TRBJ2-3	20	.	TGTGCCACCAGCCCCGAGGGGACCCTTCTAGCGGGAGGGGGGGCGGATACGCAGTATTTT	CATSPEGTLLAGGGADTQYF
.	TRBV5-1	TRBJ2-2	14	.	TGCGCCAGCAGCCAGGGGACCAACACCGGGGAGCTGTTTTTT	CASSQGTNTGELFF
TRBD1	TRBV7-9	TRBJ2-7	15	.	TGTGCCAGCAGCCGAAGGACAGGGGAGATTCGCGAGCAGTACTTC	CASSRRTGEIREQYF
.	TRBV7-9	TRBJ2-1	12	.	TGTGCCAGCAGCTGGGAGGAGGGTGAGCAGTTCTTC	CASSWEEGEQFF